Given below is one TCR beta chain in context. What it binds is unknown. TCRdb keeps only in-frame clones here, not all; method: immunoSEQ multiplex PCR. In the table there are some 130,000 clones, more than 90% of which are singletons. The germline V gene has CDR1 MRHNA and CDR2 SNTAGT. The J segment lost 5 bases and the V segment lost 0 bases, leaving 7 bases of the junction unmatched. The CDR3 is 16 amino acids. These data come from a study of human thymus T cells. Whole-study results and caveats: Thymic and blood repertoires seemed to favor certain V and J genes. Related research found strongly overlapping thymic repertoires in unrelated individuals.

The thymus was resected at corrective cardiac surgery. Congenital heart defects were the reason for the corrective surgery that the donors, healthy Finnish infants, were having. The rearrangement joins TRBV6-4 to TRBJ2-1; 7 nucleotides agree with TRBD2. Material for sequencing was thymus tissue. This clonotype originated in a boy younger than two with a congenital heart defect but otherwise immunologically healthy. The CDR3 here is CASSDSMTSKHNEQFF. The CDR3 nucleotides are TGTGCCAGCAGTGACTCTATGACTAGCAAGCACAATGAGCAGTTCTTC.